These T cell receptor beta chains were read from a single sample in a study of cytomegalovirus exposure and HLA in healthy donors. Repertoires were generated with immunoSEQ multiplex PCR, while TCRdb's copy carries only in-frame clones and drops some. The table shows roughly 120,000 clones, with about 80% occurring only once. Sequencing input: PBMCs. All receptors come from a man over 45 in good health and CMV-seropositive. Each CDR3 is given with its conserved first and last residue. Size is omitted from some rows. Given values are once, few, many or a class for expanded clones.

>.|TRBJ2-7|TRBV7-2
CASSLDGTGHHYEQYF
>.|TRBJ1-1|TRBV7-9
CASSQSPNTEAFF
>.|TRBJ2-1|TRBV5-1
CASSLSGFRNEQFF
>.|TRBJ2-7|TRBV5-1
CASSLDRAYEQYF
>.|TRBJ2-5|TRBV30
CAWSVGETQYF
>few|TRBJ1-1|TRBV28
CASSLSAGKVKAFF
>few|TRBJ2-1|TRBV7-2
CASSSSGNVQFF
>.|TRBJ2-7|TRBV5-1
CASSTGTSAVYEQYF
>.|TRBJ2-1|TRBV9
CASSPRPGTSGSYEQFF
>.|TRBJ2-7|TRBV5-1
CASSARDRLYEQYF
>.|TRBJ2-3|TRBV10-3
CAIRGTTRGGTDTQYF
>.|TRBJ1-2|TRBV27
CATSLNGGSGGYTF
>.|TRBJ2-7|TRBV14
CASSPLSGGFTVQYF
>.|TRBJ1-1|TRBV5-1
CASSGGQNTEAFF
>.|TRBJ2-5|TRBV15
CATSREGAGGPVQYF
>.|TRBJ2-1|TRBV21-1
CASRSPVLATHNEQFF
>.|TRBJ2-5|TRBV5-3
CARSYKLRQGWRETQYF
>.|TRBJ1-6|TRBV5-5
CASSPRTDNYNSPLHF
>.|TRBJ1-6|TRBV7-2
CASSLGGASGNSPLHF
>.|TRBJ2-2|TRBV30
CAWSASNTGELFF
>.|TRBJ1-1|TRBV5-1
CASSLGARTGERAFF
>.|TRBJ2-3|TRBV2
CASSELEGDTDTQYF
>once|TRBJ1-6|TRBV30
CAWSNRGTTPPLHF
>.|TRBJ1-5|TRBV5-6
CASSLWGQERNQPQHF
>.|TRBJ1-1|TRBV5-4
CASSSEVSSNTEAFF
>.|TRBJ1-1|TRBV18
CASSPLKGAQTEAFF
>.|TRBJ2-1|TRBV18
CASSPPSSGAATNEQFF
>.|TRBJ1-6|TRBV15
CATSRDRNSPLHF
>.|TRBJ1-1|TRBV4-1
CASSQDTVGGSEAFF
>once|TRBJ2-4|TRBV10-3
CAISESQGVGKNIQYF
>once|TRBJ2-5|TRBV5-4
CASSTPGQGGGETQYF
>once|TRBJ2-3|TRBV30
CAWNKGLGDTQYF
>few|TRBJ1-1|TRBV9
CASSGVNTEAFF
>.|TRBJ1-1|TRBV7-3
CASSSTGGAEAFF
>.|TRBJ1-3|TRBV9
CASSPTREGRTIYF
>few|TRBJ1-4|TRBV6-5
CASSYRGTKEKLFF
>few|TRBJ2-7|TRBV7-7
CASSLRAGGGYEQYF
>.|TRBJ1-2|TRBV5-1
CASSLNEAYNYGYTF
>.|TRBJ2-7|TRBV29-1
CSVDSPTGTYEQYF
>.|.|TRBV18
CASSHSYEQYF